The 18 T cell receptor beta chains given below trace back to one sample, sequenced in a study of T cells in Graves' hyperthyroidism and ophthalmopathy. The TCR beta CDR3 regions underwent amplification using RNA transcripts as the source. An initial round of RT-PCR targeting the TCR CDR3 relied on the HTBI primer set. MiXCR, run by TCRdb on the multiplex PCR reads, gives a single entry per CDR3 protein. Of approximately 610,000 distinct CDR3 sequences in the sample, approximately 15% were seen once. Sequenced input: blood. The receptor set was obtained from a woman under 30 with Graves' hyperthyroidism.

This clonotype was seen ten or more times. V usage is TRBV12-3 or TRBV12-4 and J usage is TRBJ1-1, with a possible D match to TRBD1 (5 bases). V lost 3 bases and J lost 2, with 16 bases in between. The CDR3 length is 16 residues. CDR3 DNA sequence: TGTGCCAGCAGTTTTGGGGCAGTGGGAGGAAACACTGAAGCTTTCTTT. This translates into CASSFGAVGGNTEAFF.

V is TRBV18 and J is TRBJ2-1; the D gene is possibly TRBD1 (6 bases). From germline, CDR1 is KGHSH and CDR2 LQKENI. This CDR3 is built from 17 residues. V gave up 0 bases and J gave up 3 bases, with 15 bases separating them. CDR3 sequence: CASSPPRVVRGYNEQFF. The CDR3 nucleotides are TGTGCCAGCTCACCACCGAGAGTTGTCAGGGGCTACAATGAGCAGTTCTTC.

This clonotype was observed at least ten times. The chain employs TRBV2 and TRBJ1-5, with 8 bases fitting TRBD1. CDR3 length equals 14 residues. Unmatched junction bases numbered 8, after V lost 7 bases and J lost 6 bases. Germline CDR1 and CDR2: SNHLY and FYNNEI. The CDR3 nucleotides read TGTGCCAGCACTACGGACAGGGAATCTCAGCCCCAGCATTTT. It is translated as CASTTDRESQPQHF.

The CDR3 DNA is TGTGCCACGACTCTAGGCGAAACTAGCACAGATACGCAGTATTTT. Protein: CATTLGETSTDTQYF. The rearrangement links TRBV28 to TRBJ2-3; no clear D gene. This CDR3 spans 15 amino acids. V was trimmed by 10 bases and J by 0 bases, leaving 17 bases between them. CDR1 MDHEN and CDR2 SYDVKM come from the germline V gene.

V is TRBV19 and J is TRBJ2-5; D perhaps matches TRBD1 (5 bases). Between the trimmed V and J ends, which lost 10 bases and 7 bases, there was a span of 22 bases. This CDR3 is 14 amino acids long. Germline assignment: CDR1 LNHDA and CDR2 SQIVND (reference sequence). CDR3 residues: CATAASGSWVTQYF. The CDR3 region has the DNA TGTGCCACCGCCGCCTCAGGGTCGTGGGTGACCCAGTACTTC. The full variable domain, completed using reference TRBV19 and TRBJ2-5, is DGGITQSPKYLFRKEGQNVTLSCEQNLNHDAMYWYRQDPGQGLRLIYYSQIVNDFQKGDIAEGYSVSREKKESFPLTVTSAQKNPTAFYLCATAASGSWVTQYFGPGTRLLVL.

This clonotype was detected only a few times. J is TRBJ2-1 and V is TRBV10-2, with a weak D call TRBD2 (6 bases). The V gene's germline CDR1 is WSHSY and CDR2 SAAADI. The V end was cut by 6 bases, the J end by 1 base, with 16 bases between. CDR3 length: 16 residues. As DNA, the CDR3 is TGCGCCAGCAGATACAAGACTAGAGGTTCCTACAATGAGCAGTTCTTC. This gives the protein CASRYKTRGSYNEQFF.

At least ten counts were recorded for this clonotype. CDR3 loop: CASRDRGPTEAFF. CDR3 coding DNA: TGTGCCAGCAGGGACAGGGGGCCCACTGAAGCTTTCTTT. The chain uses TRBV2 and TRBJ1-1; TRBD1 matches at 11 bases. V lost 6 bases and J lost 4; bases outside the gene matches: 1. CDR3 length equals 13 residues. In germline, CDR1 is SNHLY, CDR2 FYNNEI.

This clonotype was detected many times. The rearrangement links TRBV7-2 to TRBJ2-5; a weak D match, TRBD1 (6 bases). The CDR3 has 15 amino acids. Germline assignment: CDR1 SGHTA and CDR2 FQGNSA. Trimming left V 5 bases short and J 5 bases short, with 18 bases between. Written as DNA, the CDR3 is TGTGCCAGCAGCCTCCGACACAGGGAGTCGGAGACCCAGTACTTC. Amino acids: CASSLRHRESETQYF.

The chain is built from TRBV19 and TRBJ2-5; possibly TRBD1 for D (6 bases). CDR3 size: 15 residues. Trimming removed 7 bases from V and 5 bases from J, with 20 bases in between. In germline, CDR1 is LNHDA, CDR2 SQIVND (reference sequence). CDR3 amino acids: CASNRRGRGSETQYF. The CDR3 DNA reads as TGTGCCAGTAACCGTCGGGGCAGGGGATCGGAGACCCAGTACTTC.

This clonotype was seen repeatedly, ten times or more. The chain carries TRBV4-1 and TRBJ2-7; 10 bases align to TRBD2. The germline V gene encodes CDR1 MGHRA and CDR2 YSYEKL. CDR3 length equals 15 residues. The junction had 3 bases not matched to a gene; V was cut back by 0 bases and J by 4 bases. The CDR3 loop reads CASSQDASGSYEQYF. The CDR3 DNA sequence: TGCGCCAGCAGCCAAGACGCTAGCGGGAGTTACGAGCAGTACTTC.

The chain is built from TRBV29-1 and TRBJ1-1; unclear D gene. CDR1 and CDR2 (germline): SQVTM, ANQGSEA. V lost 2 bases, J lost 0 bases, and 10 bases lay in between. The CDR3 is made up of 14 amino acids. CDR3 residues: CSVERLIMNTEAFF. The CDR3 DNA reads TGCAGCGTTGAAAGACTGATCATGAACACTGAAGCTTTCTTT.

In its sample, this clonotype was seen many times. The chain carries TRBV5-1 and TRBJ1-5, with no clear D. V was trimmed by 3 bases and J by 7 bases, leaving 20 bases between them. Germline V gene sequence: CDR1 SGHRS, CDR2 YFSETQ. The CDR3 loop spans 16 amino acids. The CDR3 reads CASSSKDDGPGQPQHF. Written as DNA, the CDR3 is TGCGCCAGCAGCTCGAAGGACGACGGGCCAGGACAGCCCCAGCATTTT.

This clonotype was detected only a few times. V gene TRBV29-1 combines with J gene TRBJ2-1, with unresolved D. CDR3 length: 15 amino acids. Germline-derived CDR1 and CDR2 are SQVTM and ANQGSEA. Trimming cost V 2 bases and J 0 bases, with 11 bases left between them. CDR3 sequence (DNA): TGCAGCGTTGAACCCTACCCCAGCTCCTACAATGAGCAGTTCTTC. It encodes CSVEPYPSSYNEQFF.

This clonotype was picked up many times. The V call is TRBV3-1, the J call TRBJ2-1, with D hard to call. The germline V gene has CDR1 LGHDT and CDR2 YNNKEL (reference sequence). V dropped 1 base and J dropped 0 bases, with 13 bases sitting between them. The CDR3 is 17 residues long. The CDR3 is CASSQVKGGSSYNEQFF. The CDR3 bases are TGTGCCAGCAGCCAAGTCAAAGGCGGCAGCTCCTACAATGAGCAGTTCTTC.

The chain links TRBV29-1 to TRBJ2-2, with 12 bases identical to TRBD1. CDR3 size: 14 residues. V trimming: 7 bases; J trimming: 7 bases; junction bases outside the gene matches: 7. Germline V CDR1 and CDR2: SQVTM, ANQGSEA. The CDR3 region is CSGRDRGRNGELFF. The CDR3 coding sequence is TGCAGCGGTCGGGACAGGGGGCGTAACGGGGAGCTGTTTTTT.

This clonotype appeared many times. The chain is built from TRBV20-1 and TRBJ2-5; 9 bases line up with TRBD2. V lost 6 bases to trimming and J lost 2 bases; unmatched junction nucleotides: 1. Germline loops: CDR1 DFQATT, CDR2 SNEGSKA (reference sequence). This CDR3 is 12 amino acids long. This CDR3 reads CSATSGQETQYF. The CDR3 DNA reads TGCAGTGCCACTAGCGGGCAAGAGACCCAGTACTTC.

This clonotype occurred many times. The V call is TRBV11-2, the J call TRBJ2-7; D unclear. Germline V gene sequence: CDR1 SGHAT, CDR2 FQNNGV. V lost 2 bases and J 2 bases, leaving 7 bases between the germline ends. The CDR3 covers 13 residues. The CDR3 protein is CASSLQVAYEQYF. DNA for the CDR3: TGTGCCAGCAGCTTACAGGTCGCCTACGAGCAGTACTTC.

This clonotype showed up many times. The rearrangement joins TRBV7-9 to TRBJ1-2; D remains ambiguous. Germline V gene sequence: CDR1 SEHNR, CDR2 FQNEAQ (reference sequence). The V end lost 3 bases, the J end lost 6 bases, and 8 bases lay between the germline ends. This CDR3 is 12 amino acids long. CDR3 protein: CASSLDANGYTF. The CDR3 DNA follows: TGTGCCAGCAGCTTGGACGCAAATGGCTACACCTTC.